A selection of T cell receptor beta chains follows, all from one sample in a study of blood T cell repertoires in COVID-19. Profiled with immunoSEQ multiplex PCR; TCRdb holds only in-frame clones, not every one. The sample consists of over 300,000 clones, 90% of them appearing once. The sequenced material came from peripheral blood. These receptors all come from a man younger than 35 with active or convalescent COVID-19. The CDR3 runs from the conserved cysteine through the conserved F or W. A D gene is named only where the DNA matches it firmly. A clone size is listed for some rows: how often the clone was seen (once, few, many), or a class if it is expanded.

>TRBD1|TRBV28|TRBJ2-3|NA
TGTGCCACTGGAGGGGACAGGGAAACAGATACGCAGTATTTT
CATGGDRETDTQYF
>TRBD2|TRBV5-6|TRBJ2-7|NA
TGTGCCAGCAGCGCGGGGGGGCCTGCCTACGAGCAGTACTTC
CASSAGGPAYEQYF
>NA|TRBV6-1|TRBJ1-2|NA
TGTGCCAGCAGTGAAGACAGGCTGAATGGCTACACCTTC
CASSEDRLNGYTF
>NA|TRBV25-1|TRBJ1-5|NA
TGTGCCAGCAGCTGGGGCAGTAGCAATCAGCCCCAGCATTTT
CASSWGSSNQPQHF
>NA|TRBV6-5|TRBJ1-2|NA
TGTGCCAGCAGCCGGGACTTAGACCCCTCCGGGGGCTACACCTTC
CASSRDLDPSGGYTF
>TRBD2|TRBV19|TRBJ2-1|NA
TGTGCCAGTAGTGTGGCGACTAGCGGGGCGACTCTTGATGAGCAGTTCTTC
CASSVATSGATLDEQFF
>NA|TRBV28|TRBJ1-5|few
TGTGCCAGCAGTAGGGCACAGGGAAGTCAGCCCCAGCATTTT
CASSRAQGSQPQHF
>TRBD2|TRBV15|TRBJ2-5|few
TGTGCCACCAGCATACTAGCGGGGGTCCAAGAGACCCAGTACTTC
CATSILAGVQETQYF
>NA|TRBV27|TRBJ1-6|NA
TGTGCCAGCCGACCACTACGACAGTATATTGGTTCACCCCTCCACTTT
CASRPLRQYIGSPLHF
>NA|TRBV5-5|TRBJ1-1|NA
TGTGCCAGCAGCTTGGCGGCGCAGGGGCCTGTTATGAACACTGAAGCTTTCTTT
CASSLAAQGPVMNTEAFF
>NA|TRBV7-2|TRBJ2-1|NA
TGTGCCAGCAGCTTCGGGACTCAAAATGAGCAGTTCTTC
CASSFGTQNEQFF
>TRBD2|TRBV27|TRBJ2-7|once
TGTGCCAGCAGGGGAGCGGGAACCTACGAGCAGTACTTC
CASRGAGTYEQYF
>TRBD2|TRBV6-4|TRBJ2-7|NA
TGTGCCAGCAGTGAGGAAGCGGGAGGCAACTACGAGCAGTACTTC
CASSEEAGGNYEQYF
>NA|TRBV5-5|TRBJ1-4|NA
TGTGCCAGCAGGATGTTAGGAAACTATGCAACTAATGAAAAACTGTTTTTT
CASRMLGNYATNEKLFF
>NA|TRBV29-1|TRBJ1-2|NA
TGCAGCGTTGAAGTCAAGAGCTATGGCTACACCTTC
CSVEVKSYGYTF
>TRBD1|TRBV7-2|TRBJ1-5|NA
TGTGCCAGCAGCTCGGGACAGCTGTACAATCAGCCCCAGCATTTT
CASSSGQLYNQPQHF
>TRBD2|TRBV7-9|TRBJ2-3|NA
TGTGCCAGCAGCAGACTAGCGGGAGGCCCAGATACGCAGTATTTT
CASSRLAGGPDTQYF
>TRBD1|TRBV7-2|TRBJ1-4|NA
TGTGCCAGCAGCGCCACCGACAGGGGGCGGGGTGAAAAACTGTTTTTT
CASSATDRGRGEKLFF
>NA|TRBV28|TRBJ1-2|NA
TGTGCCAGCAACCTTAACGGACCCTGGGAGGTAAACTATGGCTACACCTTC
CASNLNGPWEVNYGYTF
>TRBD1|TRBV18|TRBJ1-6|NA
TGTGCCAGCTCACCACCCTGGGACAGGGGGCCTTCACCCCTCCACTTT
CASSPPWDRGPSPLHF
>TRBD2|TRBV6-2/TRBV6-3|TRBJ2-7|NA
TGTGCCAGCAGCACCGGGACTAGATTCTACGAGCAGTACTTC
CASSTGTRFYEQYF
>NA|TRBV6-5|TRBJ2-6|NA
TGTGCCAGCAGTTACACTACAGGGCGTGGGGCCAACGTGCTGACTTTC
CASSYTTGRGANVLTF
>NA|TRBV21-1|TRBJ2-7|NA
TGTGCCAGCAGCCCCCGGGACAGGGGTCGAGCCTACGAGCAGTACTTC
CASSPRDRGRAYEQYF
>NA|TRBV7-9|TRBJ2-7|NA
TGTGCCAGCAGCTTAGGGCTAGCGTACTCCTACGAGCAGTACTTC
CASSLGLAYSYEQYF
>NA|TRBV7-2|TRBJ1-2|NA
TGTGCCAGCAGCTTACCAGGGCCCTATGGCTACACCTTC
CASSLPGPYGYTF
>NA|TRBV4-2|TRBJ1-1|once
TGTGCCAGCAGGAGGGGGACGGAAAACACTGAAGCTTTCTTT
CASRRGTENTEAFF
>NA|TRBV19|TRBJ1-1|NA
TGTGCCAGTAGTGTGGACAGCATGAACACTGAAGCTTTCTTT
CASSVDSMNTEAFF
>NA|TRBV5-1|TRBJ2-2|NA
TGCGCCAGCAGCTCCGGGAGTAACACCGGGGAGCTGTTTTTT
CASSSGSNTGELFF
>TRBD1|TRBV9|TRBJ2-5|NA
TGTGCCAGCAGCAAACAGGGGAGTTTAGGCGAGACCCAGTACTTC
CASSKQGSLGETQYF
>TRBD1|TRBV6-2/TRBV6-3|TRBJ1-5|NA
TGTGCCAGCAGTTACTCCCCAGGGGGAGTTGAAGATAATCAGCCCCAGCATTTT
CASSYSPGGVEDNQPQHF
>TRBD1|TRBV6-5|TRBJ1-2|NA
TGTGCCAGCAGTTACTCGAGACAGGGGGATGGCTACACCTTC
CASSYSRQGDGYTF
>NA|TRBV12-3/TRBV12-4|TRBJ1-1|NA
TGTGCCAGCAGTTTTCTTTCCCCTGAAGCTTTCTTT
CASSFLSPEAFF
>TRBD2|TRBV11-2|TRBJ2-2|NA
TGTGCCAGCAGCGTGCCGGGACTAGCGGGAGAGAAGACCGGGGAGCTGTTTTTT
CASSVPGLAGEKTGELFF
>NA|TRBV27|TRBJ2-7|NA
TGTGCCAGCAGTTCCCGAACTAGCTCCTACGAGCAGTACTTC
CASSSRTSSYEQYF
>TRBD1|TRBV7-8|TRBJ1-5|NA
TGTGCCAGCAGCTTAGGAGGGGGCGGCAATCAGCCCCAGCATTTT
CASSLGGGGNQPQHF
>NA|TRBV6-1|TRBJ1-6|NA
TGTGCCAGCAGTGAACTGACGGCGGGGGATAATTCACCCCTCCACTTT
CASSELTAGDNSPLHF
>TRBD1|TRBV5-1|TRBJ2-1|once
TGCGCCAGCAGCTTGGGGGACAGGGGGTACTCCGATGAGCAGTTCTTC
CASSLGDRGYSDEQFF
>NA|TRBV18|TRBJ2-1|NA
TGTGCCAGCTCACCACGAAGAACGGTGGAGAGTGAGCAGTTCTTC
CASSPRRTVESEQFF
>TRBD1|TRBV3-1/TRBV3-2|TRBJ1-5|NA
TGTGCCAGCAGCCCCAGACAGGGATCTCAGCCCCAGCATTTT
CASSPRQGSQPQHF
>NA|TRBV27|TRBJ2-2|NA
TGTGCCAGCAGTTCCTTATCCCCCGGCAGGGGTTCGAGCACCGGGGAGCTGTTTTTT
CASSSLSPGRGSSTGELFF
>NA|TRBV21-1|TRBJ2-1|NA
TGTGCCAGCAGCAGTAGGGGGACACCAGTTCCCAGCTCCTACAATGAGCAGTTCTTC
CASSSRGTPVPSSYNEQFF
>NA|TRBV2|TRBJ1-1|NA
TGTGCCAGCGGGATACAGGAACTAGCGACTTTCTTT
CASGIQELATFF
>TRBD2|TRBV11-3|TRBJ2-7|NA
TGTGCCAGCAGCTTAGGTGCTAGCGGGAGTTATGAGCAGTACTTC
CASSLGASGSYEQYF
>TRBD2|TRBV6-5|TRBJ2-1|NA
TGTGCCAGCAACAAACTAGCGGCCCGTTACAATGAGCAGTTCTTC
CASNKLAARYNEQFF
>NA|TRBV7-8|TRBJ2-7|NA
TGTGCCAGCAGCCCAAGACAGGCCGAGCAGTACTTC
CASSPRQAEQYF
>TRBD1|TRBV24-1|TRBJ1-3|NA
TGTGCCACCAGTCAGGGGGGCAGAGACACCATATATTTT
CATSQGGRDTIYF
>NA|TRBV6-2/TRBV6-3|TRBJ1-2|NA
TGTGCCAGCAGTTACTCGACGAGGGCCGAATATGGCTACACCTTC
CASSYSTRAEYGYTF
>NA|TRBV19|TRBJ2-7|NA
TGTGCCAGTAGTACGGGAGACAGCGAGCAGTACTTC
CASSTGDSEQYF
>NA|TRBV28|TRBJ2-2|NA
TGTGCCAGCACCTCGGGGAGCGGCGCCGGGGAGCTGTTTTTT
CASTSGSGAGELFF
>NA|TRBV28|TRBJ2-6|NA
TGTGCCAGCAGTTCCCCCCAATCTGGGGCCAACGTCCTGACTTTC
CASSSPQSGANVLTF
>TRBD1|TRBV5-1|TRBJ1-2|NA
TGCGCCAGCAGCCGGGGGACAGCTAACTATGGCTACACCTTC
CASSRGTANYGYTF
>TRBD2|TRBV27|TRBJ2-7|NA
TGTGCCAGCAGTTTAGGCGGGGGGGGGTTTTTCTACGAGCAGTACTTC
CASSLGGGGFFYEQYF
>NA|TRBV29-1|TRBJ1-6|NA
TGCAGCGTTGGTGAGGCCTTTAATTCACCCCTCCACTTT
CSVGEAFNSPLHF
>TRBD2|TRBV4-3|TRBJ2-3|NA
TGCGCCAGCAGCCGGAGCGGGGGGGCAGTTAGCACAGATACGCAGTATTTT
CASSRSGGAVSTDTQYF
>TRBD1|TRBV2|TRBJ1-2|NA
TGTGCCAGCAGTAAGGACAGGGTCTATGGCTACACCTTC
CASSKDRVYGYTF
>NA|TRBV7-2|TRBJ1-1|NA
TGTGCCAGCAGCTTAGCGCTAATGAACACTGAAGCTTTCTTT
CASSLALMNTEAFF
>NA|TRBV4-2|TRBJ2-5|few
TGTGCCAGCAGCCAAGCCCGTCAAGAGACCCAGTACTTC
CASSQARQETQYF